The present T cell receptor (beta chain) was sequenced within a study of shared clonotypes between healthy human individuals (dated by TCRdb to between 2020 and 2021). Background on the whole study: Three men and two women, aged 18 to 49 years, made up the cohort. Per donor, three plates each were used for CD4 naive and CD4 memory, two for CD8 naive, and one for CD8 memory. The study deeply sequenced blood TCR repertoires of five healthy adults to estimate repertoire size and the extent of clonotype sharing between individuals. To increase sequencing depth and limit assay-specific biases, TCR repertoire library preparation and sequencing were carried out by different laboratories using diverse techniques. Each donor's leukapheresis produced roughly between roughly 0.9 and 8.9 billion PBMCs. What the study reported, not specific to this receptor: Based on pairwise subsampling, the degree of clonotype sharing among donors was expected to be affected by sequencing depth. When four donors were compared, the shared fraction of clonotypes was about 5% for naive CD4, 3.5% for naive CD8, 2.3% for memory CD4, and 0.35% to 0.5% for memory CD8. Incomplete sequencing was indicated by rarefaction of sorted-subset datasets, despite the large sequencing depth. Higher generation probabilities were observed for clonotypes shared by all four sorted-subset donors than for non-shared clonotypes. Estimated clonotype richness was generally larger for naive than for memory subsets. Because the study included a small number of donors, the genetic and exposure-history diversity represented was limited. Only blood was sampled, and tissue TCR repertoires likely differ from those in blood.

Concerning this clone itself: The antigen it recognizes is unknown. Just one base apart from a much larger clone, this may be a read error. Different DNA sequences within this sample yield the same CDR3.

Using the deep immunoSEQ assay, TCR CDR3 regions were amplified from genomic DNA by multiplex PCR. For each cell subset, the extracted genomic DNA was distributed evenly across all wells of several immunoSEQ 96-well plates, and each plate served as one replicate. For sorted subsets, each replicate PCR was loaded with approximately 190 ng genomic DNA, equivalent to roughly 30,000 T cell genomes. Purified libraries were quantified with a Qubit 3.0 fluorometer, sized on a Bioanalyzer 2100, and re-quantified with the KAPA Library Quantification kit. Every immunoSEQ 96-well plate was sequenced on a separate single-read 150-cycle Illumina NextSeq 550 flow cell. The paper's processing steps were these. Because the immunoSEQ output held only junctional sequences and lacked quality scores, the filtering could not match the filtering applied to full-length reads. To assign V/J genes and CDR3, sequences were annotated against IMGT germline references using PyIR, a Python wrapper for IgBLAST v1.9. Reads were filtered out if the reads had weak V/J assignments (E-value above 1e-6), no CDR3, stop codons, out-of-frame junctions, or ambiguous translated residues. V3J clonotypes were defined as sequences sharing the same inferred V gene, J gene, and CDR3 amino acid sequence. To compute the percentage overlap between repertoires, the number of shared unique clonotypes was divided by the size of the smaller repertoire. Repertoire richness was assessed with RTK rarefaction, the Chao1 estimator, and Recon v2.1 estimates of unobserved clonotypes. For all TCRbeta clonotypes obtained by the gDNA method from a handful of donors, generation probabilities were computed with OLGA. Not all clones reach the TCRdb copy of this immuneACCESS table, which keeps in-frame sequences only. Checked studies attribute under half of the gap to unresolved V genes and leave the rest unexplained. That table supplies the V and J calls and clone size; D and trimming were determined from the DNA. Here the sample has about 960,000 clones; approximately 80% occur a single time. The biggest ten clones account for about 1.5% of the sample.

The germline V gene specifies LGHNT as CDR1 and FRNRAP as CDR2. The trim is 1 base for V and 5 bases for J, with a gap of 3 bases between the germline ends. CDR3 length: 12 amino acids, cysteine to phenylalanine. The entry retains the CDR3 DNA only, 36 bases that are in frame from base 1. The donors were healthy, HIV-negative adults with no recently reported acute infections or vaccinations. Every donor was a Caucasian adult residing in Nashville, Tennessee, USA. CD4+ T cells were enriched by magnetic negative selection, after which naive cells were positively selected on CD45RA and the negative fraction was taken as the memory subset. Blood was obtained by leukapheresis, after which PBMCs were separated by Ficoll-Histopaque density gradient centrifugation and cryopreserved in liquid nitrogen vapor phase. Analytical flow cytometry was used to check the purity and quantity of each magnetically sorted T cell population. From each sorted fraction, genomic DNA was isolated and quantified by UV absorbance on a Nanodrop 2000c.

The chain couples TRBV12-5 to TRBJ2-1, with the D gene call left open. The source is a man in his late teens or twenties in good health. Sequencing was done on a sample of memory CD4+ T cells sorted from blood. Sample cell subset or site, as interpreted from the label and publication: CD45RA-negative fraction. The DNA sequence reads TGTGCTAGTGGTTTGGGTCACAATGAGCAGTTCTTC. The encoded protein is CASGLGHNEQFF. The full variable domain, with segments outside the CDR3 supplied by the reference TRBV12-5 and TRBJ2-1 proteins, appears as DARVTQTPRHKVTEMGQEVTMRCQPILGHNTVFWYRQTMMQGLELLAYFRNRAPLDDSGMPKDRFSAEMPDATLATLKIQPSEPRDSAVYFCASGLGHNEQFFGPGTRLTVL.